The clone carrying this T cell receptor beta chain was recorded many times. Its antigen is unknown. This entry is derived from a study of human T cells and chemical hapten exposure. As for the study in general: For the roughly 26-week duration of the study, patients were given weekly doses of diphenylcyclopropenone on the scalp.

CDR1 and CDR2 (germline): DFQATT, SNEGSKA (reference sequence). The V end lost 5 bases, the J end lost 6 bases, and 15 bases lay between the germline ends. The CDR3 is 13 residues long. Study-wide results and caveats: Versus controls, expanded TCRs had significantly more large CDR3 similarity clusters.

Noted time point: patch test 2, 6 weeks after DPC sensitization. Treatment in this sample: therapeutic diphenylcyclopropenone sensitization with weekly scalp DPC. It was from unfractionated whole blood that total RNA was extracted. TCRdb analysed the RACE reads with MiXCR anew, one entry per CDR3 protein. Of a few hundred thousand distinct CDR3 sequences detected, around 6% appear once; the ten largest clones hold about 5%. This TCR was recovered from a woman between 18 and 29 years old with alopecia areata. Some clones in this sample may be carry-over from other donors' samples. Sample: whole blood, taken in connection with sensitization to the hapten diphenylcyclopropenone (DPC). The V call is TRBV20-1, the J call TRBJ2-3; the D gene is possibly TRBD1 (6 bases). CDR3: CSAQIQGSDTQYF. For the CDR3, the DNA is TGCAGTGCTCAAATACAGGGATCGGATACGCAGTATTTT.